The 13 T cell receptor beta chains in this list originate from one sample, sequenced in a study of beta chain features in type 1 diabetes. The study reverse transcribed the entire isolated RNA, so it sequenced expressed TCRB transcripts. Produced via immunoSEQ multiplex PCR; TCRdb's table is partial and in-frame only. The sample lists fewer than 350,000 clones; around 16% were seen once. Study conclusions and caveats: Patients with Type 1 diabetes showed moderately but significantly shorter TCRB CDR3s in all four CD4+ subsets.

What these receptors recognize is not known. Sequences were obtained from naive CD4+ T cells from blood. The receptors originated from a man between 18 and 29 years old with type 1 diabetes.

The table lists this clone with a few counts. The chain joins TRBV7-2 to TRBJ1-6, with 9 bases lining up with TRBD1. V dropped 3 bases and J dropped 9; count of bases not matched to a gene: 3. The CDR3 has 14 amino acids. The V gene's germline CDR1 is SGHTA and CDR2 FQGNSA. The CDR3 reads CASSLTGGSSPLHF. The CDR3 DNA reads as TGTGCCAGCAGCTTGACAGGGGGGAGTTCACCCCTCCACTTT.

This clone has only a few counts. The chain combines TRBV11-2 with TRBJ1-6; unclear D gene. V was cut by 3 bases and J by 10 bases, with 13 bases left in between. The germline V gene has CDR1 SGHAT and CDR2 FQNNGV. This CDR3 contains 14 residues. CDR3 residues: CASSFPSGASPLHF. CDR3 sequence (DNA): TGTGCCAGCAGCTTCCCTTCAGGCGCCTCACCCCTCCACTTT.

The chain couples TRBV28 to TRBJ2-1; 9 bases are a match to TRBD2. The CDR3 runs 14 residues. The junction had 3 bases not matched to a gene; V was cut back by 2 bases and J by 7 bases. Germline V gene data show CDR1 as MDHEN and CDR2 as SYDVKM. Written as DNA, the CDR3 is TGTGCCAGCAGTTTACTAGCGGGGAGGAATGAGCAGTTCTTC. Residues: CASSLLAGRNEQFF.

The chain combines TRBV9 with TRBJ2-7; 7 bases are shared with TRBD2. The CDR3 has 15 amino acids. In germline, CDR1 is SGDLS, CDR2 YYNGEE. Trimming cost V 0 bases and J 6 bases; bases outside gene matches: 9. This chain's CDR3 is CASSVAGGQGGEQYF. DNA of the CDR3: TGTGCCAGCAGCGTAGCGGGAGGCCAAGGCGGCGAGCAGTACTTC.

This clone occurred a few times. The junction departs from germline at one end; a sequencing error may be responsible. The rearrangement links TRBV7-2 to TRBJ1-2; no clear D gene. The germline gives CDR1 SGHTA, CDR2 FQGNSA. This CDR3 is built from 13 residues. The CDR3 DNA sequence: TGTGCCAGCACCCCTCGGGAGCTCCAACCCTATCACTTC. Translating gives CASTPRELQPYHF. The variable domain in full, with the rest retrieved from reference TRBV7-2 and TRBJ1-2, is GAGVSQSPSNKVTEKGKDVELRCDPISGHTALYWYRQSLGQGLEFLIYFQGNSAPDKSGLPSDRFSAERTGGSVSTLTIQRTQQEDSAVYLCASTPRELQPYHFGSGTRLTVV.

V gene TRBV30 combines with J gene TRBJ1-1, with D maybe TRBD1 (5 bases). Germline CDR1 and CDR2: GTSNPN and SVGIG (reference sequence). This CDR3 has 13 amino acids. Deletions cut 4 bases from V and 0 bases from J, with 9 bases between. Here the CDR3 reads CAWTGGMNTEAFF. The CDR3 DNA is TGTGCCTGGACCGGGGGAATGAACACTGAAGCTTTCTTT.

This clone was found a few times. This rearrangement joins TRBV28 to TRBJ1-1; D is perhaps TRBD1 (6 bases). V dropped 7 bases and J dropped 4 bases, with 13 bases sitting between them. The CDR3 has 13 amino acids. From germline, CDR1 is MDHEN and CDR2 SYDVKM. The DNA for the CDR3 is TGTGCCAGCAATCCGGGACATCCCACTGAAGCTTTCTTT. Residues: CASNPGHPTEAFF.

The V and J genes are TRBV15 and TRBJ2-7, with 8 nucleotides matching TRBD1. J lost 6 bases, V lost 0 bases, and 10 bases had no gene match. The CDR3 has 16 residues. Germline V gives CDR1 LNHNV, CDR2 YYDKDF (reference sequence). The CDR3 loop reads CATSRDTTGARVEQYF. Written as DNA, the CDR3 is TGTGCCACCAGCAGAGACACGACAGGGGCGAGGGTCGAGCAGTACTTC.

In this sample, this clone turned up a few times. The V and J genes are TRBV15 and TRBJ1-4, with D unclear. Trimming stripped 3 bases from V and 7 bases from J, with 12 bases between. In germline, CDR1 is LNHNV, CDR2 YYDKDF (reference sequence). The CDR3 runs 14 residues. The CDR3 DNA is TGTGCCACCAGCAGTCTTGGGGAGATTGAAAAACTGTTTTTT. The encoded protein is CATSSLGEIEKLFF.

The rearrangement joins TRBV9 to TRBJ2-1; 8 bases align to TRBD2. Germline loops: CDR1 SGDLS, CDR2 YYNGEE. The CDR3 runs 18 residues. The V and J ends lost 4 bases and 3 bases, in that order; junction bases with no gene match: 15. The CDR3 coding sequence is TGTGCCAGCAGCTCCCGCTCCGCCCGGCGGGAGGTCTACAATGAGCAGTTCTTC. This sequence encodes CASSSRSARREVYNEQFF.

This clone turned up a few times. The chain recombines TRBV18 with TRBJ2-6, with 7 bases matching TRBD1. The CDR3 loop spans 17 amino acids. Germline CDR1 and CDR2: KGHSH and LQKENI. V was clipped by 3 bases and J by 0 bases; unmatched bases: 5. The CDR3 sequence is CASSPWDSFSGANVLTF. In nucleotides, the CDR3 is TGTGCCAGCTCACCTTGGGACAGCTTCTCTGGGGCCAACGTCCTGACTTTC.

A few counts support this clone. The CDR3 reads CSVERGTGANVLTF. The CDR3 DNA sequence: TGCAGCGTTGAGAGGGGGACTGGGGCCAACGTCCTGACTTTC. The chain has TRBV29-1 and TRBJ2-6, with D possibly TRBD1 on 6 matching bases. This CDR3 contains 14 residues. The germline V and J ends were trimmed by 3 bases and 2 bases, with 8 bases remaining between them. Germline loops: CDR1 SQVTM, CDR2 ANQGSEA.

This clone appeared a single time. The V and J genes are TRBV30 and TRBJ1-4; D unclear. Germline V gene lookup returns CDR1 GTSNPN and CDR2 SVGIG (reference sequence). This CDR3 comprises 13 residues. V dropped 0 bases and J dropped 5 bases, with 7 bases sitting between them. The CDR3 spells CAWSVSHNEKLFF. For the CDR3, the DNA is TGTGCCTGGAGTGTAAGCCACAATGAAAAACTGTTTTTT.